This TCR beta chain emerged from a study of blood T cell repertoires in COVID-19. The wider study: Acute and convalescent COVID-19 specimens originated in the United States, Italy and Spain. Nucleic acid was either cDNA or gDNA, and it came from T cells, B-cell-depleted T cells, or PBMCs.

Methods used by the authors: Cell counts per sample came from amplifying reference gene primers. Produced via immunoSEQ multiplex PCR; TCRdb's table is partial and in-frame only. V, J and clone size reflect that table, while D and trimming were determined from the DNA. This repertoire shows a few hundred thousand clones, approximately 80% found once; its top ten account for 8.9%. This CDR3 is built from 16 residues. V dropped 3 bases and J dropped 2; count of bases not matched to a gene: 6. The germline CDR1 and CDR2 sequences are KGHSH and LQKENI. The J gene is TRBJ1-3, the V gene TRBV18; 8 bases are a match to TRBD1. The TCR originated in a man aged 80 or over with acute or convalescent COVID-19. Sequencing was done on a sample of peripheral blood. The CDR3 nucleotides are TGTGCCAGCTCACCCGATCTGACAGGGGCTGGAAACACCATATATTTT. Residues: CASSPDLTGAGNTIYF.